This TCR beta chain was sequenced in a study of blood T cell repertoires in COVID-19. The participants were between about 18 and 89 years old and came from some 23 US areas. All recovered Cohort 3 donors got two negative PCRs, got clearance, or saw symptom resolution. Profiled with immunoSEQ multiplex PCR; TCRdb holds only in-frame clones, not every one. The table lists about 130,000 clones, roughly 90% of them singletons. The V and J ends lost 3 bases and 5 bases, in that order; junction bases with no gene match: 12. The germline CDR1 and CDR2 sequences are LNHDA and SQIVND (reference sequence). The CDR3 extends over 16 amino acids.

This clonotype was sampled from a woman aged 45-60 years who had recovered from COVID-19. The material sequenced was PBMCs or T cells enriched from blood (not recorded which). The rearrangement joins TRBV19 to TRBJ1-2; the match to TRBD1 covers 7 bases. In DNA form, the CDR3 reads TGTGCCAGTAGTATTACAGGGGTCTCCTTTTCGTATGGCTACACCTTC. Amino acids: CASSITGVSFSYGYTF. Complete variable domain (other parts from reference TRBV19 and TRBJ1-2): DGGITQSPKYLFRKEGQNVTLSCEQNLNHDAMYWYRQDPGQGLRLIYYSQIVNDFQKGDIAEGYSVSREKKESFPLTVTSAQKNPTAFYLCASSITGVSFSYGYTFGSGTRLTVV.